This T cell receptor beta chain was sequenced for a study of cytomegalovirus exposure and HLA in healthy donors. Overall study: A subsequent analysis reported that the roughly 120 validation repertoires were produced on the same platform that had also been used for the roughly 700 first-cohort repertoires.

The germline V gene has CDR1 SGHDT and CDR2 YYEEEE. V gave up 1 base and J gave up 6 bases, with 3 bases separating them. This CDR3 has 11 amino acids. General study results and limits: First-cohort TCR clusters tended to co-occur in the roughly 120 validation repertoires, a later analysis found. Under in vitro conditions, a few CMV-associated chains were confirmed as specific for CMV antigens.

Produced via immunoSEQ multiplex PCR; TCRdb's table is partial and in-frame only. The repertoire holds 130,000 to 150,000 clones, with approximately 91% as singletons. Of note for this clone: The antigen is not known.

The receptor comes from a man aged 18 to 30 in good health and CMV-seronegative. The specimen was PBMCs. This chain links TRBV5-6 with TRBJ2-3, with D hard to call. CDR3 residues: CASSLSDTQYF. CDR3 nucleotides: TGTGCCAGCAGCTTGTCGGATACGCAGTATTTT.